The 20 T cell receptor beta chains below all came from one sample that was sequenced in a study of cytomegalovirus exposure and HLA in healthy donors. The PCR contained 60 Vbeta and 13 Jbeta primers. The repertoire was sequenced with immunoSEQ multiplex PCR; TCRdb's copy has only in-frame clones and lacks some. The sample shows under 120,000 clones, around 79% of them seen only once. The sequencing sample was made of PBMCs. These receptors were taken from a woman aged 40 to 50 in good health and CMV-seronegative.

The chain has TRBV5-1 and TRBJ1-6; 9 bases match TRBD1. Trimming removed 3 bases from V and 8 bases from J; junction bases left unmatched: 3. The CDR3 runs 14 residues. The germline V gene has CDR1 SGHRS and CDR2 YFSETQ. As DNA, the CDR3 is TGCGCCAGCAGCTCGACAGGGGGAGATTCACCCCTCCACTTT. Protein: CASSSTGGDSPLHF.

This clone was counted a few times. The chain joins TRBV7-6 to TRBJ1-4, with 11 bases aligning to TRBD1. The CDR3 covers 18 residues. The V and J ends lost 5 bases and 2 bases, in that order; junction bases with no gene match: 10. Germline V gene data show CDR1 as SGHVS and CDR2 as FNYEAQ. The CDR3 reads CASSRGRGQGGTNEKLFF. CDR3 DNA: TGTGCCAGCAGCCGCGGAAGGGGACAGGGGGGCACTAATGAAAAACTGTTTTTT.

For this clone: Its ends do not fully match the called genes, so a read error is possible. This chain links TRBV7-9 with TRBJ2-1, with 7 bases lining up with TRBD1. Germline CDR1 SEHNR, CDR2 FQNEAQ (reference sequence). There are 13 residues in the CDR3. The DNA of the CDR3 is TGTTCCAGCAGCCCCTTCACAGGGGAAGGGCAGTTCTTC. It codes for CSSSPFTGEGQFF.

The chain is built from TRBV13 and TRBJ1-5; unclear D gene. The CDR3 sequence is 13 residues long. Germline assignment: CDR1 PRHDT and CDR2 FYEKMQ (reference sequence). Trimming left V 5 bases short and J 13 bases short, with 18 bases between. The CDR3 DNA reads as TGTGCCAGCAGCCTTGCCGGGGTCGATGGACAGCATTTT. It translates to CASSLAGVDGQHF.

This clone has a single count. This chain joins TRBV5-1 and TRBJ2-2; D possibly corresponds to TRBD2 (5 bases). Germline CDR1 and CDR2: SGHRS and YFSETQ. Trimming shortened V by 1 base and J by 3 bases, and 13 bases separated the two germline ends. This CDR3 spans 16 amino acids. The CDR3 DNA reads TGCGCCAGCAGCTTGATACCGGGGTCCGACACCGGGGAGCTGTTTTTT. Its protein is CASSLIPGSDTGELFF.

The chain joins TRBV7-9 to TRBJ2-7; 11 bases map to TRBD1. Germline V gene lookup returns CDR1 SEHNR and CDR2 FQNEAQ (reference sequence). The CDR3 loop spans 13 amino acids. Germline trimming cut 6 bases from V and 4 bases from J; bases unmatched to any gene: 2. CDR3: CASRGQGEYEQYF. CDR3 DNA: TGTGCCAGCAGGGGACAGGGGGAATACGAGCAGTACTTC.

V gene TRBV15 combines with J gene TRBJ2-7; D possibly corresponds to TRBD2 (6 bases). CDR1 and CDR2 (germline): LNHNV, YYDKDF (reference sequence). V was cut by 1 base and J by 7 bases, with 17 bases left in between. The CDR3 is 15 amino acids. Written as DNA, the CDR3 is TGTGCCACCAGCAGAGGCGGGGCCATTGATGGGGAGCAGTACTTC. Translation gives CATSRGGAIDGEQYF.

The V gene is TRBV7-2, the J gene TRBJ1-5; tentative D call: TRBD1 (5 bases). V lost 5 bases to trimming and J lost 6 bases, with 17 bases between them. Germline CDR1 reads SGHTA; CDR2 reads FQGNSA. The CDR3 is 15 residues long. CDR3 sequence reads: CASSPGEVVSQPQHF. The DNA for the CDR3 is TGTGCCAGCAGCCCGGGGGAGGTGGTTTCTCAGCCCCAGCATTTT.

This chain's CDR3 is CASKARTDSNQPQHF. CDR3 in DNA: TGCGCCAGCAAGGCGAGGACAGATAGCAATCAGCCCCAGCATTTT. The chain couples TRBV10-2 to TRBJ1-5, with a tentative D call TRBD1 (6 bases). The CDR3 sequence is 15 residues long. Germline V gene data show CDR1 as WSHSY and CDR2 as SAAADI. Trimming pared 7 bases from V and 0 bases from J, leaving 13 bases between.

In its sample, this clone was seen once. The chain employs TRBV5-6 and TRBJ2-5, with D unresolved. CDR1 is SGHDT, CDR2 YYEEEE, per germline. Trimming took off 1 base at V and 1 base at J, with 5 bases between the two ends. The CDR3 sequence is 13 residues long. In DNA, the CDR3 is TGTGCCAGCAGCTTGCCATTCCAAGAGACCCAGTACTTC. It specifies CASSLPFQETQYF. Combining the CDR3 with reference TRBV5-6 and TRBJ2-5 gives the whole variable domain DAGVTQSPTHLIKTRGQQVTLRCSPKSGHDTVSWYQQALGQGPQFIFQYYEEEERQRGNFPDRFSGHQFPNYSSELNVNALLLGDSALYLCASSLPFQETQYFGPGTRLLVL.

The CDR3 region is CASSYERGPVYGYTF. In DNA, the CDR3 is TGTGCCAGCAGTTACGAGCGGGGCCCTGTCTATGGCTACACCTTC. V usage is TRBV6-5 and J usage is TRBJ1-2; possibly TRBD1 for D (5 bases). The CDR3 loop spans 15 amino acids. The V and J ends lost 2 bases and 4 bases respectively, with 14 bases between them. CDR1 and CDR2 (germline): MNHEY, SVGAGI.

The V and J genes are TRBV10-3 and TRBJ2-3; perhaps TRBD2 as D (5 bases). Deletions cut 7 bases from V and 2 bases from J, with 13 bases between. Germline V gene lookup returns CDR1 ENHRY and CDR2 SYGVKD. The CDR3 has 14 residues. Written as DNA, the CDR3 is TGTGCCATCAAGAGGGAGTGGGTCACAGATACGCAGTATTTT. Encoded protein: CAIKREWVTDTQYF.

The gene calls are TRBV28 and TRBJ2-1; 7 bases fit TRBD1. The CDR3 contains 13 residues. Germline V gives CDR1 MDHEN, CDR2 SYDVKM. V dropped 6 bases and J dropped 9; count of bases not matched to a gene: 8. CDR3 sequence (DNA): TGTGCCAGCAGGGGTCCCTCAGGGGGTGAGCAGTTCTTC. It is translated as CASRGPSGGEQFF.

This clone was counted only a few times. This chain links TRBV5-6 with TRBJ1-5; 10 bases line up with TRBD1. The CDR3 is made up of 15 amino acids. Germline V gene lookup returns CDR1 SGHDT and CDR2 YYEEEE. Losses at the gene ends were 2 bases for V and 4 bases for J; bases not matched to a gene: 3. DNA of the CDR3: TGTGCCAGCAGCTTAGCGGGACAGGGGAATCAGCCCCAGCATTTT. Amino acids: CASSLAGQGNQPQHF.

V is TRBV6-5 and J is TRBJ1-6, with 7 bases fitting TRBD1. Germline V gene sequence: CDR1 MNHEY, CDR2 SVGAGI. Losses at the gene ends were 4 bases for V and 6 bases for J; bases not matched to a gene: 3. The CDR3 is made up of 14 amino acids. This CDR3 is CASSSNRGNSPLHF. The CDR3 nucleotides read TGTGCCAGCAGTTCCAACAGGGGTAATTCACCCCTCCACTTT.

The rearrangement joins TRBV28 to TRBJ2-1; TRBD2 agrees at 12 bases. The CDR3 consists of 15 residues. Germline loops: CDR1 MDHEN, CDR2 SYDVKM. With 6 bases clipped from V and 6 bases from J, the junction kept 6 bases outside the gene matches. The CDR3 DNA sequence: TGTGCCAGCAGCCGTACTAGCGGGGGGTTCAATGAGCAGTTCTTC. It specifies CASSRTSGGFNEQFF.

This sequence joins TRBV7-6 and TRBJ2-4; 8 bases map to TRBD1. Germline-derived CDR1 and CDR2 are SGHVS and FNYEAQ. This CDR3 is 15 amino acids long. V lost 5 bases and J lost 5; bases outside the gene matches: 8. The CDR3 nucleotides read TGTGCCAGCAGCCCACTGACAGGGGAGGAAAACATTCAGTACTTC. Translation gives CASSPLTGEENIQYF.

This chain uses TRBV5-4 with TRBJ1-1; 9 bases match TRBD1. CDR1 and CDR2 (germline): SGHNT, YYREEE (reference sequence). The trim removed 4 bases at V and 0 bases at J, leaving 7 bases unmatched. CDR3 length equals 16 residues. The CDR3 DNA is TGTGCCAGCAGCCTTCCGGGACAGGGCTTGAACACTGAAGCTTTCTTT. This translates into CASSLPGQGLNTEAFF.

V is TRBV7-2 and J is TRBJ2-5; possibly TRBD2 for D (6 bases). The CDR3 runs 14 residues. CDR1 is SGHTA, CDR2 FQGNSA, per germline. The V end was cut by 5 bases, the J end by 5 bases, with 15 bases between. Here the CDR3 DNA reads TGTGCCAGCAGCCAGGCCGGGACTCAGGAGACCCAGTACTTC. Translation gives CASSQAGTQETQYF.

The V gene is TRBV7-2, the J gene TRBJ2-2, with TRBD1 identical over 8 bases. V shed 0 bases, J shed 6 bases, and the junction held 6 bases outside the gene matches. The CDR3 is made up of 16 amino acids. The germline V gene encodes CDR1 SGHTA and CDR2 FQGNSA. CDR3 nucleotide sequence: TGTGCCAGCAGCTTAGCGCCCAGGGGGCTTTCCGGGGAGCTGTTTTTT. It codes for CASSLAPRGLSGELFF.